This TCR beta chain derives from a study of blood T cells in healthy people across ages. Study at large: T cells yielded about one barcoded beta molecule per two cells through template switching.

V lost 5 bases, J lost 7 bases, and 5 bases stayed unmatched. This CDR3 has 12 amino acids. The germline V gene encodes CDR1 DFQATT and CDR2 SNEGSKA (reference sequence). Study-wide points: Strong correlation was found linking TCR beta diversity to naive T cell percentage.

Primers used in a second PCR of about 6 to 12 cycles were a sample-barcoded 5' primer and a J-beta primer mix. TCRdb reanalysed the 5' RACE reads using MiXCR and keeps one entry per CDR3 protein. The data hold about 640,000 distinct CDR3 sequences, with roughly three fifths observed a single time. Concerning this clonotype itself: Its antigen is still unknown.

The chain carries TRBV20-1 and TRBJ1-2; 9 nucleotides agree with TRBD1. This TCR was sampled from a man in his 60s in good health. Sequenced: blood. CDR3 region: CSAPTGGVGYTF. CDR3 nucleotides: TGCAGTGCTCCGACAGGGGGAGTTGGCTACACCTTC.